The 18 T cell receptor beta chains below all came from one sample that was sequenced in a study of patients and donors after allogeneic stem cell transplantation. TCRdb itself ran the RT-PCR reads through MiXCR, one entry per CDR3 protein. The sample comprises about 19,000 distinct CDR3 sequences, 4.9% of which are singletons, and 35% to 50% rests with the top ten. Sequencing input: blood, either unsorted or a sorted T cell fraction (not recorded which). These receptors originate from a human donor who was either an allogeneic HSCT recipient or a stem cell or donor lymphocyte infusion donor (not recorded which). It is not recorded whose cells these are; they may come from a transplant donor.

This clonotype was seen at least ten times. The CDR3 reads CASSPTAYGYTF. The CDR3, as DNA: TGTGCCAGCAGTCCTACAGCTTATGGCTACACCTTC. The chain combines TRBV2 with TRBJ1-2; the D is unclear. Germline-derived CDR1 and CDR2 are SNHLY and FYNNEI. Trimming took off 5 bases at V and 5 bases at J, with 9 bases between the two ends. The CDR3 consists of 12 residues.

This clonotype was seen more than once but under ten times. The chain joins TRBV5-1 to TRBJ2-3; 7 bases line up with TRBD2. CDR1 is SGHRS, CDR2 YFSETQ, per germline. The ends lost 0 bases at V and 4 bases at J; junction bases unmatched: 5. CDR3 size: 15 residues. CDR3 in amino acids: CASSLGGSGADTQYF. As DNA, the CDR3 is TGCGCCAGCAGCTTGGGCGGGAGCGGGGCAGATACGCAGTATTTT.

Many counts were recorded for this clonotype. The rearrangement joins TRBV20-1 to TRBJ2-3; D may be TRBD2 (6 bases). Trimming removed 0 bases at V and 13 bases at J, with 14 bases between. The CDR3 runs to 12 residues. Per germline, CDR1 DFQATT and CDR2 SNEGSKA (reference sequence). The CDR3: CSAREGLTPEYF. In DNA, the CDR3 is TGCAGTGCTAGAGAGGGACTCACCCCGGAGTATTTT.

This clonotype was counted at least ten times. The chain uses TRBV24-1 and TRBJ1-2; the D is unclear. CDR1 is KGHDR and CDR2 is SFDVKD in the germline V gene. The CDR3 contains 14 residues. V was pared by 4 bases and J by 2 bases, with 10 bases between. The CDR3 nucleotides are TGTGCCACCAGTGACGGTATTCGAAACTATGGCTACACCTTC. Translating gives CATSDGIRNYGYTF.

In this sample, this clonotype turned up many times. This chain joins TRBV5-1 and TRBJ2-7; D is uncertain. The germline V and J ends were trimmed by 2 bases and 5 bases, with 14 bases remaining between them. CDR3 length: 14 residues. CDR1 SGHRS and CDR2 YFSETQ come from the germline V gene. This chain's CDR3 is CASSLLGFLHEQYF. CDR3 in DNA: TGCGCCAGCAGCTTATTAGGGTTTTTGCACGAGCAGTACTTC.

In its sample, this clonotype was seen many times. CDR3 in DNA: TGCGCCAGCAGCTTGAGGCTAGCCCCGGGCTACGAGCAGTACTTC. This gives the protein CASSLRLAPGYEQYF. The V call is TRBV5-1, the J call TRBJ2-7; D may be TRBD2 (5 bases). This CDR3 region has 15 residues. Trimming took 1 base from V and 3 from J, leaving 14 bases between them. CDR1 SGHRS and CDR2 YFSETQ come from the germline V gene.

This clonotype was observed many times. The J gene is TRBJ2-2, the V gene TRBV11-1, with 14 bases matching TRBD2. Germline V CDR1 and CDR2: SGHAT, FQDESV (reference sequence). The CDR3 has 18 amino acids. V was clipped by 5 bases and J by 2 bases; unmatched bases: 7. DNA for the CDR3: TGTGCCAGCAGCCTAGGGACTAGCGGGAGTCCTAACACCGGGGAGCTGTTTTTT. Protein sequence: CASSLGTSGSPNTGELFF.

This clonotype was seen ten or more times. The chain recombines TRBV11-2 with TRBJ1-1; TRBD1 agrees at 7 bases. V lost 0 bases, J lost 4 bases, and 5 bases stayed unmatched. Germline values: CDR1 SGHAT, CDR2 FQNNGV. This CDR3 has 15 residues. The CDR3 sequence: CASSLEQGVGTEAFF. As DNA, the CDR3 is TGTGCCAGCAGCTTAGAGCAGGGGGTCGGCACTGAAGCTTTCTTT. Full variable domain (rest looked up from reference TRBV11-2 and TRBJ1-1): EAGVAQSPRYKIIEKRQSVAFWCNPISGHATLYWYQQILGQGPKLLIQFQNNGVVDDSQLPKDRFSAERLKGVDSTLKIQPAKLEDSAVYLCASSLEQGVGTEAFFGQGTRLTVV.

The sample holds a few counts of this clonotype. The rearrangement links TRBV6-1 to TRBJ2-7; TRBD1 matches at 8 bases. Germline trimming cut 6 bases from V and 5 bases from J; bases unmatched to any gene: 9. Germline V CDR1 and CDR2: MNHNS, SASEGT. The CDR3 has 14 amino acids. The CDR3 protein is CASSRPGGANEQYF. The CDR3 nucleotides read TGTGCCAGCAGCCGTCCAGGGGGCGCCAACGAGCAGTACTTC.

This clonotype was picked up many times. The genes are TRBV7-9 and TRBJ2-1; 8 nucleotides agree with TRBD2. CDR1 and CDR2 (germline): SEHNR, FQNEAQ (reference sequence). V lost 5 bases to trimming and J lost 7 bases; unmatched junction nucleotides: 13. There are 16 residues in the CDR3. CDR3 sequence: CASSPTGAGARNEQFF. CDR3 nucleotides: TGTGCCAGCAGCCCCACCGGAGCGGGAGCGCGGAATGAGCAGTTCTTC.

This clonotype was counted at least ten times. The chain couples TRBV6-5 to TRBJ2-5, with D possibly being TRBD2 (6 bases). Germline CDR1 and CDR2: MNHEY and SVGAGI. This CDR3 has 16 residues. V was shortened by 0 bases and J by 4 bases, with 15 bases between the two germline ends. CDR3 protein: CASSYSALAYRETQYF. The CDR3 DNA follows: TGTGCCAGCAGTTACTCGGCCCTAGCGTACCGAGAGACCCAGTACTTC.

The CDR3 spells CASSFLATGRGYGYTF. The DNA for the CDR3 is TGTGCCAGCAGCTTCTTAGCCACGGGGCGAGGCTATGGCTACACCTTC. The rearrangement links TRBV7-3 to TRBJ1-2; a possible D gene is TRBD1 (5 bases). The CDR3 consists of 16 residues. The germline V gene has CDR1 SGHTA and CDR2 FQGTGA. V dropped 3 bases and J dropped 4 bases, with 18 bases sitting between them.

Sample share makes this clonotype medium-sized (0.01 to 0.1%). The chain employs TRBV12-3 or TRBV12-4 and TRBJ2-3; 8 positions match TRBD2. V was clipped by 7 bases and J by 0 bases; unmatched bases: 3. The CDR3 covers 14 residues. CDR3 residues: CASNRGGSTDTQYF. CDR3 nucleotide sequence: TGTGCCAGCAACCGCGGGGGGAGCACAGATACGCAGTATTTT.

This clonotype was seen repeatedly, ten times or more. This rearrangement joins TRBV20-1 to TRBJ1-1; D perhaps matches TRBD1 (5 bases). CDR3 length: 14 residues. V shed 0 bases and J shed 5 bases, with 13 bases lying between them. The germline V gene encodes CDR1 DFQATT and CDR2 SNEGSKA (reference sequence). This CDR3 reads CSARDRRGMTEAFF. The CDR3 nucleotides read TGCAGTGCTAGAGATCGGAGGGGAATGACTGAAGCTTTCTTT.

At least ten counts were recorded for this clonotype. The chain has TRBV2 and TRBJ2-7; D might be TRBD1 (6 bases). Trimming left V 8 bases short and J 3 bases short, with 11 bases between. The length of the CDR3 is 12 residues. Germline V gene lookup returns CDR1 SNHLY and CDR2 FYNNEI. CDR3 amino acids: CASLTGFYEQYF. The CDR3 DNA reads TGTGCCAGCCTGACAGGATTCTACGAGCAGTACTTC.

This clonotype rates as large (0.1 to 1%). CDR3 amino acids: CASSRTGTEAFF. CDR3 DNA: TGTGCCAGCAGTCGGACAGGGACTGAAGCTTTCTTT. The chain uses TRBV12-3 or TRBV12-4 and TRBJ1-1; TRBD1 aligns across 8 bases. The CDR3 runs to 12 residues. Trimming took 5 bases from V and 5 from J; bases not matched to a gene: 1.

This clonotype was seen at least ten times. The rearrangement joins TRBV7-9 to TRBJ2-5; 8 nucleotides line up with TRBD1. The ends lost 5 bases at V and 1 base at J; junction bases unmatched: 3. This CDR3 spans 14 amino acids. Looked up from germline, CDR1 is SEHNR and CDR2 is FQNEAQ (reference sequence). CDR3 in DNA: TGTGCCAGCAGCCGGGGACAGGTCCAAGAGACCCAGTACTTC. Residues: CASSRGQVQETQYF.

The table lists this clonotype with a few counts. V and J are TRBV5-4 and TRBJ2-3; 8 bases match TRBD2. With V trimmed by 4 bases and J by 4 bases, 11 bases remained unmatched. CDR1 is SGHNT and CDR2 is YYREEE in the germline V gene (reference sequence). The CDR3 runs 16 residues. CDR3 region: CASSPRGGRSADTQYF. CDR3 bases: TGTGCCAGCAGCCCGCGGGGCGGGAGGTCGGCAGATACGCAGTATTTT.